This T cell receptor (beta chain) is drawn from a study of radiation and T cells in renal cell carcinoma. Generated by immunoSEQ multiplex PCR, the TCRdb table keeps only in-frame clones and is missing some. The sample records about 12,000 clones, less than 75% being singletons. As for treatment: treatment-naive control, cytoreductive nephrectomy. V was cut by 7 bases and J by 0 bases, with 9 bases left in between. Germline assignment: CDR1 SNHLY and CDR2 FYNNEI. This CDR3 is 13 amino acids long. This chain uses TRBV2 with TRBJ2-5; the D is unclear. The source is an elderly woman with renal cell carcinoma. The sample was tumor tissue, taken from a patient whose treatment was nephrectomy without radiotherapy. CDR3 DNA: TGTGCCAGCACTTCTGGGTACCAAGAGACCCAGTACTTC. This gives the protein CASTSGYQETQYF.